Sequencing of this T cell receptor beta chain was carried out in a study of cytomegalovirus exposure and HLA in healthy donors. CDR1 is LNHDA and CDR2 is SQIVND in the germline V gene (reference sequence). V shed 3 bases and J 0 bases; nucleotides not matched to a gene: 3. The CDR3 spans 15 residues. Using immunoSEQ multiplex PCR, the repertoire was profiled, and TCRdb retains in-frame clones only, with some absent. The table lists 150,000 to 200,000 clones, about nine tenths of them singletons, with roughly 2.6% in the top ten. This chain connects TRBV19 to TRBJ2-7, with 9 positions matching TRBD1. The clonotype originates from a man between 18 and 35 years old in good health and CMV-seropositive. The sequenced material came from PBMCs. The CDR3 spells CASSIGTGISYEQYF. The CDR3 DNA is TGTGCCAGTAGTATCGGGACAGGGATCTCCTACGAGCAGTACTTC.